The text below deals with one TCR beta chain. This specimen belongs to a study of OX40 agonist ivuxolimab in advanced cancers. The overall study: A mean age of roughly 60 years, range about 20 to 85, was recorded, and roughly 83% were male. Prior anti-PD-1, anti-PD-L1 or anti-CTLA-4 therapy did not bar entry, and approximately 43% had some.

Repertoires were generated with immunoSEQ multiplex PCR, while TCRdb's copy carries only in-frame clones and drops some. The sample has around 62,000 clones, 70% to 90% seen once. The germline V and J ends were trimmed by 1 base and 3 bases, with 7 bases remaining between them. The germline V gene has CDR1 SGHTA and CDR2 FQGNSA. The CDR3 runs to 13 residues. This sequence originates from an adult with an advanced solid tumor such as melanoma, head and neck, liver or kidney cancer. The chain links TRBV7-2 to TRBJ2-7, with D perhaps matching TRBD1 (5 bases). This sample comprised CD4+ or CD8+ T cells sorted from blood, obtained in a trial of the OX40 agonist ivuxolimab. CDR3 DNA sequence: TGTGCCAGCAGCTTAGTCGACAGCTACGAGCAGTACTTC. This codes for CASSLVDSYEQYF.